The present entry profiles one T cell receptor (beta chain) with its context. Its antigen is as yet unknown. One end of the junction is discordant with germline, which a read error may explain. The template was RNA from unsorted bulk tissue. Donors were chemotherapy-naive, newly diagnosed lung cancer surgical patients in China, August–November 2014. This entry is derived from a study of tumor and adjacent non-tumor tissue in lung cancer. As for the study in general: The cohort had under 15 adenocarcinoma, a couple of squamous cell and 1 small cell patients. Samples averaged approximately 4.2 million productive TCRbeta reads each.

General study points: Compared with tumor, normal lung showed significantly lower TCR diversity.

Three rounds of nested PCR, following a modified ARM-PCR protocol, produced the TCRbeta library. TCRdb reprocessed the multiplex PCR reads with MiXCR, giving one entry per CDR3 protein. The sample holds fewer than 150,000 distinct CDR3 sequences, approximately 66% seen once. Per germline, CDR1 MNHEY and CDR2 SVGEGT. This CDR3 comprises 12 residues. The source is a man aged 60-69 years with small cell lung cancer. The material sequenced was lung tumor tissue. The genes are TRBV6-2 or TRBV6-3 and TRBJ1-5; D call uncertain. The CDR3 reads CASSTGLRPQRF. The CDR3 nucleotides read TGTGCCAGCAGTACTGGTCTTCGGCCCCAGCGTTTT.